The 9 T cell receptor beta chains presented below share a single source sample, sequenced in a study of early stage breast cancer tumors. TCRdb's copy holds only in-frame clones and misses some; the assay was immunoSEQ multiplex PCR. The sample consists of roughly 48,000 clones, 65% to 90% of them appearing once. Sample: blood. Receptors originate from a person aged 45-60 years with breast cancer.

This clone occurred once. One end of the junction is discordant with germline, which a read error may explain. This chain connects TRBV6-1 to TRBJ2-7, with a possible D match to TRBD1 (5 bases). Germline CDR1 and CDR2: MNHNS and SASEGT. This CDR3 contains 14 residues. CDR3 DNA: TGTGCCAGCACCTTGGGGCCACAATCCTTCGAGCAGTACTTC. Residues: CASTLGPQSFEQYF.

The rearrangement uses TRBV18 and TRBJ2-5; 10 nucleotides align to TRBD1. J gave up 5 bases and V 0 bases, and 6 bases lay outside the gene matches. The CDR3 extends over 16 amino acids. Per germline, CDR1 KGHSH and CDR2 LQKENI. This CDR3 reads CASSPPYDRGLETQYF. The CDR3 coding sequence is TGTGCCAGCTCACCACCGTATGACAGGGGGCTTGAGACCCAGTACTTC. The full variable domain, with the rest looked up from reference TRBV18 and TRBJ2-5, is NAGVMQNPRHLVRRRGQEARLRCSPMKGHSHVYWYRQLPEEGLKFMVYLQKENIIDESGMPKERFSAEFPKEGPSILRIQQVVRGDSAAYFCASSPPYDRGLETQYFGPGTRLLVL.

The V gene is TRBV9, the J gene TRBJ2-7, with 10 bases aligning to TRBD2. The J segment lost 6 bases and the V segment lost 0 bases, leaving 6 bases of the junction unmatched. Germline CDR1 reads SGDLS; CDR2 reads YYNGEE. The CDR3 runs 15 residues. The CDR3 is CASSVGPSGGGEQYF. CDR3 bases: TGTGCCAGCAGCGTAGGTCCTAGCGGGGGTGGCGAGCAGTACTTC.

CDR3 amino acids: CASSGGTSGGDTQYF. DNA of the CDR3: TGTGCCAGCAGCGGCGGGACTAGCGGGGGGGATACGCAGTATTTT. The chain combines TRBV7-2 with TRBJ2-3; 15 bases are shared with TRBD2. In germline, CDR1 is SGHTA, CDR2 FQGNSA. The length of the CDR3 is 15 residues. V shed 5 bases, J shed 6 bases, and the junction held 3 bases outside the gene matches.

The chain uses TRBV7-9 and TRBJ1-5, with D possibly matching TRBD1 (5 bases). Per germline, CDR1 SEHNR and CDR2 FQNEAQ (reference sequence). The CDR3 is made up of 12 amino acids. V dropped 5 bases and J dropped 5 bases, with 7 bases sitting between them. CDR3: CASSIGDQPQHF. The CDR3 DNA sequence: TGTGCCAGCAGCATAGGGGATCAGCCCCAGCATTTT.

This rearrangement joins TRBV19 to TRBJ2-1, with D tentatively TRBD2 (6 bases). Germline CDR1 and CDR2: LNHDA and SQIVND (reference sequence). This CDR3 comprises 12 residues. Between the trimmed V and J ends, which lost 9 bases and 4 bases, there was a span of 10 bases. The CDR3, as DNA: TGTGCCAGCGGGACTCGGTACAATGAGCAGTTCTTC. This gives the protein CASGTRYNEQFF.

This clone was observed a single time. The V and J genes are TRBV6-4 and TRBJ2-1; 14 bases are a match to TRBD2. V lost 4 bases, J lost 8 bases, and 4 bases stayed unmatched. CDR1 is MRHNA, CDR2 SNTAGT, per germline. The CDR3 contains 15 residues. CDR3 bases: TGTGCCAGCAGTGTCGGACTAGCGGGGGGCTATGAGCAGTTCTTC. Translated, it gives CASSVGLAGGYEQFF.

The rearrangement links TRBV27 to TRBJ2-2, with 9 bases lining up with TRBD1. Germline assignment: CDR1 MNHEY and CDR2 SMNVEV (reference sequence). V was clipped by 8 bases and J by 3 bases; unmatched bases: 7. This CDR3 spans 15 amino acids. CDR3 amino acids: CASQGQGQDTGELFF. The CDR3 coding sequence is TGTGCCAGCCAGGGACAGGGTCAGGACACCGGGGAGCTGTTTTTT.

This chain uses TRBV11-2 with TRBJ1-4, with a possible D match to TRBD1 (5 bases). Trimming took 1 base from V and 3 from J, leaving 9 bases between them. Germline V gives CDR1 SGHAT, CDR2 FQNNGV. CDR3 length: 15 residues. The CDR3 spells CASSLGWGANEKLFF. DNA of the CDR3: TGTGCCAGCAGCTTAGGGTGGGGGGCTAATGAAAAACTGTTTTTT.